The 11 T cell receptor beta chains reported below all come from one sample, sequenced in a study of T cell changes during pregnancy in multiple sclerosis. Only in-frame clones appear in the TCRdb table, and some are missing; sequencing was by immunoSEQ multiplex PCR. The profile shows roughly 40,000 clones, approximately 85% of them singletons. The specimen comprised CD4+ T cells from peripheral blood mononuclear cells, sampled before pregnancy. All receptors derive from a female donor with multiple sclerosis, enrolled in a pregnancy study.

The rearrangement uses TRBV19 and TRBJ1-1; D remains unclear. Germline V gene data show CDR1 as LNHDA and CDR2 as SQIVND (reference sequence). This CDR3 spans 14 amino acids. V dropped 4 bases and J dropped 4 bases, with 13 bases sitting between them. The CDR3 spells CASSRREFGTEAFF. Here the CDR3 DNA reads TGTGCCAGTAGTAGAAGGGAGTTCGGCACTGAAGCTTTCTTT.

CDR3 protein: CASSDGLAGVLYF. CDR3 nucleotides: TGTGCCAGCAGTGATGGACTAGCGGGAGTTTTGTACTTC. This sequence joins TRBV2 and TRBJ2-7, with 13 positions matching TRBD2. CDR1 is SNHLY, CDR2 FYNNEI, per germline. The CDR3 is 13 residues long. The V and J ends lost 3 bases and 12 bases, in that order; junction bases with no gene match: 5.

The V gene is TRBV5-4, the J gene TRBJ2-1; 8 nucleotides agree with TRBD2. The germline CDR1 and CDR2 sequences are SGHNT and YYREEE (reference sequence). V lost 0 bases, J lost 2 bases, and 7 bases stayed unmatched. The CDR3 covers 17 residues. The CDR3 coding sequence is TGTGCCAGCAGCTTGGCGGGAGGGCGCCCTACCTACAATGAGCAGTTCTTC. It encodes CASSLAGGRPTYNEQFF.

The J gene is TRBJ2-5, the V gene TRBV5-1; a weak D match, TRBD2 (5 bases). Germline CDR1 is SGHRS and CDR2 is YFSETQ. V dropped 4 bases and J dropped 5 bases, with 12 bases sitting between them. This CDR3 region has 13 residues. The CDR3 protein is CASSIGGRETQYF. DNA for the CDR3: TGCGCCAGCAGCATTGGAGGCCGGGAGACCCAGTACTTC.

The sample holds a few counts of this clone. The CDR3 loop reads CASSFGLAGGRTDTQYF. For the CDR3, the DNA is TGTGCCAGCAGCTTTGGACTAGCGGGAGGACGGACAGATACGCAGTATTTT. The chain joins TRBV11-2 to TRBJ2-3, with 14 bases matching TRBD2. This CDR3 has 17 residues. Germline CDR1 and CDR2: SGHAT and FQNNGV. Losses at the gene ends were 3 bases for V and 3 bases for J; bases not matched to a gene: 5.

The chain couples TRBV30 to TRBJ2-7; weak D call: TRBD2 (6 bases). The germline V and J ends were trimmed by 2 bases and 3 bases, with 17 bases remaining between them. Germline V gene lookup returns CDR1 GTSNPN and CDR2 SVGIG (reference sequence). The CDR3 totals 15 residues. The chain's CDR3 is CAWSRRSSARYEQYF. The CDR3 nucleotides read TGTGCCTGGAGTAGGAGGTCTAGCGCCCGCTACGAGCAGTACTTC.

The V and J genes are TRBV18 and TRBJ2-5, with TRBD1 as a possible D gene (8 bases). The V end lost 1 base, the J end lost 4 bases, and 13 bases lay between the germline ends. Germline V CDR1 and CDR2: KGHSH, LQKENI. The CDR3 spans 15 residues. Here the CDR3 reads CASSPQTGEGETQYF. The CDR3 coding sequence is TGTGCCAGCTCACCACAGACAGGGGAGGGAGAGACCCAGTACTTC.

This chain connects TRBV11-2 to TRBJ2-1; the match to TRBD2 covers 12 bases. This CDR3 contains 14 residues. With V trimmed by 2 bases and J by 10 bases, 3 bases remained unmatched. CDR1 and CDR2 from the germline V gene are SGHAT and FQNNGV. The CDR3 sequence is CASSLNLAGGEQFF. DNA of the CDR3: TGTGCCAGCAGCTTAAATCTAGCGGGAGGGGAGCAGTTCTTC.

The genes are TRBV27 and TRBJ2-7; 9 nucleotides match TRBD1. Per germline, CDR1 MNHEY and CDR2 SMNVEV (reference sequence). The V gene end was trimmed by 5 bases and the J gene end by 2 bases; junction bases not matched to a gene: 7. This CDR3 is 15 amino acids long. The CDR3 bases are TGTGCCAGCAGTCCACGGACAGGGGCCGCCTACGAGCAGTACTTC. It specifies CASSPRTGAAYEQYF.

To note about this clone: The same CDR3 arises from other DNA sequences in this sample as well. The rearrangement uses TRBV6-1 and TRBJ2-1, with 11 bases fitting TRBD2. CDR1 and CDR2 (germline): MNHNS, SASEGT. This CDR3 contains 14 residues. Losses at the gene ends were 6 bases for V and 4 bases for J; bases not matched to a gene: 2. The CDR3 bases are TGTGCCAGCAGCGGACTAGCGGGTTACAATGAGCAGTTCTTC. Translated: CASSGLAGYNEQFF.

J is TRBJ1-1 and V is TRBV28; possible D gene TRBD1, 5 bases. Trimming cost V 6 bases and J 4 bases, with 18 bases left between them. Germline V gene lookup returns CDR1 MDHEN and CDR2 SYDVKM. The CDR3 is made up of 15 amino acids. The CDR3 protein is CASSPFRGVGTEAFF. CDR3 nucleotide sequence: TGTGCCAGCAGCCCTTTTAGGGGTGTAGGCACTGAAGCTTTCTTT.